Below are 10 T cell receptor beta chains sequenced from a single sample in a study of metastatic and nonmetastatic thyroid tumors. Every patient was untreated before thyroid surgery. Using MiXCR, TCRdb re-called clones from the PCR reads. Among more than 70,000 clones listed, approximately 9% were seen once. The sequencing sample was made of blood. These receptors came from a female donor with papillary thyroid cancer or a benign thyroid nodule (not recorded which). Some clones in this sample may be carry-over from other donors' samples.

This clone was observed at least ten times. The CDR3 reads CASSQGAAAGEKLFF. CDR3 nucleotide sequence: TGTGCCAGCAGCCAAGGCGCCGCGGCAGGGGAAAAACTGTTTTTT. J is TRBJ1-4 and V is TRBV4-2; D may be TRBD1 (5 bases). The CDR3 extends over 15 amino acids. Trimming pared 1 base from V and 8 bases from J, leaving 14 bases between. Germline-derived CDR1 and CDR2 are LGHNA and YNFKEQ.

This clone was seen repeatedly, ten times or more. The chain joins TRBV18 to TRBJ1-4; a possible D gene is TRBD1 (6 bases). Trimming pared 4 bases from V and 8 bases from J, leaving 11 bases between. The CDR3 is made up of 13 amino acids. CDR1 KGHSH and CDR2 LQKENI come from the germline V gene. CDR3 sequence: CASSRSGDEKLFF. The CDR3 DNA sequence: TGTGCCAGCTCACGTTCAGGGGACGAAAAACTGTTTTTT. The full variable domain, rest sourced from reference TRBV18 and TRBJ1-4, is NAGVMQNPRHLVRRRGQEARLRCSPMKGHSHVYWYRQLPEEGLKFMVYLQKENIIDESGMPKERFSAEFPKEGPSILRIQQVVRGDSAAYFCASSRSGDEKLFFGSGTQLSVL.

Note on this clone: An end of the junction does not agree with germline; a read error may underlie this. V usage is TRBV19 and J usage is TRBJ2-7; 7 nucleotides match TRBD2. The CDR3 extends over 15 amino acids. The germline V gene has CDR1 LNHDA and CDR2 SQIVND (reference sequence). The CDR3 DNA follows: TGTGCCAGTAGTCCCGGTGGGGGGGACGTTTACGAGCAGCACTTC. Translation: CASSPGGGDVYEQHF.

This clone was observed at least ten times. The chain uses TRBV5-5 and TRBJ2-2, with 7 bases that match TRBD2. The trim removed 3 bases at V and 0 bases at J, leaving 5 bases unmatched. In germline, CDR1 is SGHKS, CDR2 YYEKEE (reference sequence). The CDR3 has 16 amino acids. CDR3 residues: CASSYRTRANTGELFF. DNA for the CDR3: TGTGCCAGCAGCTATCGGACTAGGGCGAACACCGGGGAGCTGTTTTTT.

This clone was recorded at least ten times. The gene calls are TRBV5-1 and TRBJ1-2; no definite D call. Looked up from germline, CDR1 is SGHRS and CDR2 is YFSETQ. The CDR3 totals 15 residues. With 4 bases removed from V and 3 bases from J, the gap between germline ends came to 16 bases. The DNA of the CDR3 is TGCGCCAGCAGCCTAACGGCGGGCGGATACTATGGCTACACCTTC. Amino acids: CASSLTAGGYYGYTF.

In this sample, this clone turned up many times. This chain joins TRBV5-1 and TRBJ1-1, with 7 bases fitting TRBD1. The ends lost 6 bases at V and 0 bases at J; junction bases unmatched: 8. The CDR3 loop spans 15 amino acids. Germline CDR1 SGHRS, CDR2 YFSETQ. The CDR3 DNA sequence: TGCGCCAGCAACTCCCGACAGGGCGTGAACACTGAAGCTTTCTTT. Translated: CASNSRQGVNTEAFF.

This clone has ten or more counts. The chain joins TRBV4-2 to TRBJ2-7; 8 bases are a match to TRBD2. The CDR3 sequence is 17 residues long. Germline assignment: CDR1 LGHNA and CDR2 YNFKEQ. V shed 0 bases, J shed 0 bases, and the junction held 7 bases outside the gene matches. The CDR3: CASSQDEASGPSYEQYF. The CDR3 bases are TGTGCCAGCAGCCAAGATGAGGCTAGCGGGCCCTCCTACGAGCAGTACTTC.

With respect to this clone: Being one base from a much bigger clone, this may be a read error. The V gene is TRBV5-1, the J gene TRBJ2-7; D remains unclear. V dropped 2 bases and J dropped 1 base, with 10 bases sitting between them. CDR1 SGHRS and CDR2 YFSETQ come from the germline V gene. The CDR3 totals 14 residues. Here the CDR3 DNA reads TGCGCCAGCAGCTTTGACTCCCTGTCCTACGAGCAGTACTTC. Protein product: CASSFDSLSYEQYF. The full variable domain, rest sourced from reference TRBV5-1 and TRBJ2-7, is KAGVTQTPRYLIKTRGQQVTLSCSPISGHRSVSWYQQTPGQGLQFLFEYFSETQRNKGNFPGRFSGRQFSNSRSEMNVSTLELGDSALYLCASSFDSLSYEQYFGPGTRLTVT.

This clone was counted only a few times. A much larger clone lies a single base off, so this may be a read error. The chain links TRBV6-1 to TRBJ1-1; no clear D. CDR1 MNHNS and CDR2 SASEGT come from the germline V gene. The CDR3 is 14 residues long. The DNA of the CDR3 is TGTGCCAGCAGAAGGTCCGCGATGAACACTGAATCTTTCTTT. It is translated as CASRRSAMNTESFF.

This clone was seen at least ten times. A single base separates this from a much larger clone, so it may be a read error. V gene TRBV6-1 combines with J gene TRBJ1-6; a weak D match, TRBD1 (5 bases). Trimming left V 8 bases short and J 8 bases short, with 25 bases between. The V gene's germline CDR1 is MNHNS and CDR2 SASEGT. The CDR3 is 17 residues long. CDR3 sequence: CASSLSDGASLYSPLHF. The CDR3 DNA is TGTGCCAGCTCTCTTAGCGATGGGGCCTCTCTTTATTCACCCCTCCACTTT.